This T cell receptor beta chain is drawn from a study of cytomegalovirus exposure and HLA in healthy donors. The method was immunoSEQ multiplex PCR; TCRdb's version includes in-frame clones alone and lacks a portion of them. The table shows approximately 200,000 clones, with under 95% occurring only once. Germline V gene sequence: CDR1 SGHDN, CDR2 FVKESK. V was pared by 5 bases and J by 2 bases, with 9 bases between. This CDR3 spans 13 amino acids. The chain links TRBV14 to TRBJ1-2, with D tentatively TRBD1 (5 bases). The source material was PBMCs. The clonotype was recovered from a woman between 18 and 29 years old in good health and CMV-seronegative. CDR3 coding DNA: TGTGCCAGCAGCGGAGGGGCGAACTATGGCTACACCTTC. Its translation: CASSGGANYGYTF.